Following are 30 T cell receptor beta chains from one sample sequenced in a study of T cell changes during pregnancy in multiple sclerosis. The method was immunoSEQ multiplex PCR; TCRdb's version includes in-frame clones alone and lacks a portion of them. The table records 56,000 or so clones, around nine tenths of them present only once. This specimen consisted of CD4+ T cells from peripheral blood mononuclear cells, obtained in the third trimester of pregnancy. Source of these receptors: a female donor with multiple sclerosis, enrolled in a pregnancy study.

The genes are TRBV30 and TRBJ1-1; 9 positions agree with TRBD1. Germline V gene data show CDR1 as GTSNPN and CDR2 as SVGIG (reference sequence). Trimming cost V 5 bases and J 4 bases; bases outside gene matches: 5. The CDR3 has 13 residues. For the CDR3, the DNA is TGTGCCTGGGTACAGGGGGCTAGCACTGAAGCTTTCTTT. Translated: CAWVQGASTEAFF.

This clone was recorded once. This rearrangement joins TRBV30 to TRBJ1-3; D is unclear. CDR3 size: 13 residues. Trimming took off 4 bases at V and 0 bases at J, with 7 bases between the two ends. Per the germline V gene, CDR1 is GTSNPN and CDR2 is SVGIG (reference sequence). In DNA form, the CDR3 reads TGTGCCTGGACAGGTCTCTCTGGAAACACCATATATTTT. This sequence encodes CAWTGLSGNTIYF. The full variable domain, completed using reference TRBV30 and TRBJ1-3, is SQTIHQWPATLVQPVGSPLSLECTVEGTSNPNLYWYRQAAGRGLQLLFYSVGIGQISSEVPQNLSASRPQDRQFILSSKKLLLSDSGFYLCAWTGLSGNTIYFGEGSWLTVV.

This clone was counted once. The chain joins TRBV29-1 to TRBJ2-6; 7 nucleotides line up with TRBD2. This CDR3 is built from 15 residues. Germline V gene sequence: CDR1 SQVTM, CDR2 ANQGSEA. Trimming took 6 bases from V and 0 from J; bases not matched to a gene: 5. In DNA form, the CDR3 reads TGCAGCGTGGGGGGGTATAACTCTGGGGCCAACGTCCTGACTTTC. Its protein is CSVGGYNSGANVLTF.

The chain joins TRBV7-2 to TRBJ1-2; D may be TRBD1 (6 bases). Germline loops: CDR1 SGHTA, CDR2 FQGNSA. This CDR3 is built from 13 residues. V lost 4 bases and J lost 8, with 14 bases in between. The CDR3 protein is CASSSYRDGGYTF. The CDR3 region has the DNA TGTGCCAGCAGCTCCTACAGGGACGGAGGCTACACCTTC.

The genes are TRBV9 and TRBJ1-2, with D possibly matching TRBD1 (6 bases). The V gene lost 3 bases and the J gene lost 6 bases, with 12 bases spanning the gap. This CDR3 region has 13 residues. CDR1 SGDLS and CDR2 YYNGEE come from the germline V gene. This chain's CDR3 is CASSAYREHGYTF. As DNA, the CDR3 is TGTGCCAGCAGCGCCTACAGGGAGCATGGCTACACCTTC.

The rearrangement uses TRBV9 and TRBJ1-4; D ambiguous. There are 13 residues in the CDR3. Germline CDR1 and CDR2: SGDLS and YYNGEE. Trimming took 1 base from V and 6 from J, leaving 7 bases between them. The CDR3 region is CASSVSGDEKLFF. The DNA of the CDR3 is TGTGCCAGCAGCGTAAGCGGTGATGAAAAACTGTTTTTT.

CDR3: CASSEGDSAFNGYTF. The CDR3 DNA reads TGTGCCAGCAGTGAAGGAGACAGCGCCTTCAATGGCTACACCTTC. V usage is TRBV6-1 and J usage is TRBJ1-2; a possible D gene is TRBD1 (5 bases). The V and J ends lost 1 base and 6 bases respectively, with 15 bases between them. Germline values: CDR1 MNHNS, CDR2 SASEGT. The CDR3 runs 15 residues.

This clone was recorded only once. V is TRBV13 and J is TRBJ1-1; D gene uncertain. Looked up from germline, CDR1 is PRHDT and CDR2 is FYEKMQ (reference sequence). V lost 4 bases to trimming and J lost 1 base, with 13 bases between them. The CDR3 spans 15 residues. This CDR3 is CASSSKGGSNTEAFF. The CDR3 nucleotides read TGTGCCAGCAGCTCTAAAGGAGGGTCGAACACTGAAGCTTTCTTT.

V and J are TRBV5-1 and TRBJ2-7; the D gene is possibly TRBD1 (5 bases). Trimming cost V 1 base and J 5 bases, with 13 bases left between them. The CDR3 is 14 amino acids. Looked up from germline, CDR1 is SGHRS and CDR2 is YFSETQ. The CDR3 nucleotides are TGCGCCAGCAGCTTGCAGGGATCTTCGGACGAGCAGTACTTC. This gives the protein CASSLQGSSDEQYF.

The chain carries TRBV7-9 and TRBJ2-3; 7 bases fit TRBD1. Germline assignment: CDR1 SEHNR and CDR2 FQNEAQ (reference sequence). J was trimmed by 5 bases and V by 4 bases; bases with no gene match: 12. The CDR3 is made up of 16 amino acids. The DNA of the CDR3 is TGTGCCAGCAGCTCCGGGACAGAAATCCCCCTAGATACGCAGTATTTT. Encoded protein: CASSSGTEIPLDTQYF.

This chain uses TRBV12-5 with TRBJ2-1, with 10 bases identical to TRBD1. V gave up 1 base and J gave up 2 bases; unmatched junction bases: 5. The CDR3 spans 17 residues. The germline V gene encodes CDR1 LGHNT and CDR2 FRNRAP. The CDR3 loop is CASGLALGQGAYNEQFF. In DNA form, the CDR3 reads TGTGCTAGTGGTTTGGCCTTAGGACAGGGGGCCTACAATGAGCAGTTCTTC. The full variable domain, in which reference TRBV12-5 and TRBJ2-1 provide the parts outside the CDR3, is DARVTQTPRHKVTEMGQEVTMRCQPILGHNTVFWYRQTMMQGLELLAYFRNRAPLDDSGMPKDRFSAEMPDATLATLKIQPSEPRDSAVYFCASGLALGQGAYNEQFFGPGTRLTVL.

The chain carries TRBV18 and TRBJ1-5; the D is unclear. CDR1 and CDR2 from the germline V gene are KGHSH and LQKENI. This CDR3 comprises 14 residues. Trimming shortened V by 6 bases and J by 2 bases, and 11 bases separated the two germline ends. This CDR3 reads CASSVQDRNQPQHF. The CDR3 bases are TGTGCCAGCTCGGTGCAGGATCGCAATCAGCCCCAGCATTTT.

This clone was recorded only once. Written as DNA, the CDR3 is TGTGCCTCCGACAGGGCCTACGAGCAGTACTTC. Protein product: CASDRAYEQYF. This chain uses TRBV30 with TRBJ2-7; 7 bases align to TRBD1. V gave up 7 bases and J gave up 2 bases; unmatched junction bases: 2. Germline assignment: CDR1 GTSNPN and CDR2 SVGIG (reference sequence). The CDR3 extends over 11 amino acids. The full variable domain, its missing parts supplied by reference TRBV30 and TRBJ2-7, is SQTIHQWPATLVQPVGSPLSLECTVEGTSNPNLYWYRQAAGRGLQLLFYSVGIGQISSEVPQNLSASRPQDRQFILSSKKLLLSDSGFYLCASDRAYEQYFGPGTRLTVT.

The chain carries TRBV10-2 and TRBJ1-1; tentative D call: TRBD1 (5 bases). The germline V gene encodes CDR1 WSHSY and CDR2 SAAADI. The V end lost 7 bases, the J end lost 0 bases, and 15 bases lay between the germline ends. There are 15 residues in the CDR3. This CDR3 is CASKAGGGMNTEAFF. In nucleotides, the CDR3 is TGCGCCAGCAAGGCCGGGGGAGGTATGAACACTGAAGCTTTCTTT.

This clone has just one count. The CDR3 region is CASSPPSGQPQHF. Written as DNA, the CDR3 is TGTGCCAGCAGCCCCCCTTCGGGTCAGCCCCAGCATTTT. V and J are TRBV7-9 and TRBJ1-5; D is undetermined. From germline, CDR1 is SEHNR and CDR2 FQNEAQ (reference sequence). V lost 5 bases and J lost 6, with 11 bases in between. The CDR3 spans 13 residues.

The V call is TRBV7-6, the J call TRBJ2-5, with TRBD2 matching over 12 bases. Looked up from germline, CDR1 is SGHVS and CDR2 is FNYEAQ. J lost 5 bases, V lost 5 bases, and 6 bases had no gene match. The CDR3 runs to 15 residues. The CDR3 coding sequence is TGTGCCAGCAGCCTACTAGCGGGAGGAGGGGAGACCCAGTACTTC. Translation gives CASSLLAGGGETQYF.

The chain links TRBV27 to TRBJ2-7; D might be TRBD2 (6 bases). V lost 5 bases and J 12 bases, leaving 14 bases between the germline ends. Per the germline V gene, CDR1 is MNHEY and CDR2 is SMNVEV (reference sequence). The length of the CDR3 is 11 residues. For the CDR3, the DNA is TGTGCCAGCAGTGGCGACGGGAGTAGGTACTTC. Translated, it gives CASSGDGSRYF.

This chain connects TRBV10-3 to TRBJ1-2; 7 bases align to TRBD1. Germline V CDR1 and CDR2: ENHRY, SYGVKD. This CDR3 has 13 amino acids. Trimming removed 6 bases from V and 3 bases from J; junction bases left unmatched: 4. CDR3 sequence: CAIRRQGDYGYTF. In DNA, the CDR3 is TGTGCCATCAGGAGACAGGGTGACTATGGCTACACCTTC.

The chain's CDR3 is CASSQPVSRAGNTIYF. The CDR3 DNA reads as TGCGCCAGCAGCCAACCGGTTTCCAGGGCTGGAAACACCATATATTTT. This chain joins TRBV4-1 and TRBJ1-3, with D perhaps matching TRBD1 (5 bases). This CDR3 spans 16 amino acids. Germline CDR1 and CDR2: MGHRA and YSYEKL. V lost 2 bases, J lost 2 bases, and 13 bases lay in between.

The chain couples TRBV7-9 to TRBJ2-7; 7 bases align to TRBD1. This CDR3 comprises 14 residues. CDR1 is SEHNR and CDR2 is FQNEAQ in the germline V gene (reference sequence). The J segment lost 2 bases and the V segment lost 4 bases, leaving 5 bases of the junction unmatched. For the CDR3, the DNA is TGTGCCAGCAGCTCGACAGGGAGCCCCTACGAGCAGTACTTC. Translated: CASSSTGSPYEQYF.

The V call is TRBV7-2, the J call TRBJ1-1; D is unclear. The CDR3 sequence is 13 residues long. Deletions cut 5 bases from V and 6 bases from J, with 13 bases between. The germline V gene encodes CDR1 SGHTA and CDR2 FQGNSA. The CDR3 DNA follows: TGTGCCAGCAGCGCCCTCCACGGGGCTGAAGCTTTCTTT. Translating it yields CASSALHGAEAFF.

The chain recombines TRBV25-1 with TRBJ2-5; no clear D. The ends were cut back, 4 bases at V and 5 bases at J, with 5 bases in the middle. The CDR3 length is 11 residues. Germline V CDR1 and CDR2: MGHDK, SYGVNS. Here the CDR3 reads CASSVGETQYF. CDR3 nucleotides: TGTGCCAGCAGTGTCGGGGAGACCCAGTACTTC.

The V and J genes are TRBV25-1 and TRBJ2-3; the match to TRBD1 covers 9 bases. V was pared by 0 bases and J by 0 bases, with 4 bases of the junction left unmatched. The CDR3 sequence is 17 residues long. Germline V lookup: CDR1 MGHDK, CDR2 SYGVNS. CDR3 sequence reads: CASSEYGGTGSTDTQYF. For the CDR3, the DNA is TGTGCCAGCAGTGAATACGGCGGGACAGGGAGCACAGATACGCAGTATTTT.

The chain carries TRBV10-2 and TRBJ2-1; 7 bases are a match to TRBD1. The V gene end was trimmed by 7 bases and the J gene end by 4 bases; junction bases not matched to a gene: 10. Germline assignment: CDR1 WSHSY and CDR2 SAAADI. This CDR3 has 15 residues. CDR3: CASTGTETGYNEQFF. The DNA for the CDR3 is TGCGCCAGCACTGGCACAGAGACAGGGTACAATGAGCAGTTCTTC.

The J gene is TRBJ1-2, the V gene TRBV29-1; the match to TRBD1 covers 8 bases. CDR1 SQVTM and CDR2 ANQGSEA come from the germline V gene. V shed 3 bases and J 8 bases; nucleotides not matched to a gene: 8. This CDR3 has 13 amino acids. The CDR3 DNA sequence: TGCAGCGTTGAGAGGCAGGGGGCAGGGGGCTACACCTTC. It specifies CSVERQGAGGYTF.

This rearrangement joins TRBV5-1 to TRBJ1-2; D is possibly TRBD1 (6 bases). The germline gives CDR1 SGHRS, CDR2 YFSETQ. Trimming removed 4 bases from V and 6 bases from J, with 10 bases in between. The CDR3 length is 12 residues. The CDR3 nucleotides are TGCGCCAGCAGCGCCCCAGGGGATGGCTACACCTTC. It codes for CASSAPGDGYTF.

In nucleotides, the CDR3 is TGTGCCTGGAGTACAAGGGGCTGGGGCTACACCTTC. Its protein product is CAWSTRGWGYTF. The V and J genes are TRBV30 and TRBJ1-2, with D maybe TRBD1 (5 bases). Germline CDR1 and CDR2: GTSNPN and SVGIG (reference sequence). V gave up 2 bases and J gave up 8 bases, with 12 bases separating them. The CDR3 covers 12 residues. Looking up the rest from reference TRBV30 and TRBJ1-2 gives the full variable domain: SQTIHQWPATLVQPVGSPLSLECTVEGTSNPNLYWYRQAAGRGLQLLFYSVGIGQISSEVPQNLSASRPQDRQFILSSKKLLLSDSGFYLCAWSTRGWGYTFGSGTRLTVV.

The gene calls are TRBV11-2 and TRBJ1-1, with D unclear. Germline V CDR1 and CDR2: SGHAT, FQNNGV. This CDR3 spans 16 amino acids. Trimming removed 1 base from V and 5 bases from J, with 17 bases in between. CDR3 region: CASSLVVGLGGTEAFF. The CDR3 DNA follows: TGTGCCAGCAGCTTAGTTGTGGGTTTAGGAGGGACTGAAGCTTTCTTT.

The J gene is TRBJ1-6, the V gene TRBV27; 7 nucleotides match TRBD1. The CDR3 length is 15 residues. Germline CDR1 is MNHEY and CDR2 is SMNVEV (reference sequence). V lost 5 bases, J lost 8 bases, and 9 bases stayed unmatched. This chain's CDR3 is CASSIVGTADSPLHF. In nucleotides, the CDR3 is TGTGCCAGCAGTATAGTAGGGACAGCGGATTCACCCCTCCACTTT.

The J gene is TRBJ1-5, the V gene TRBV5-1, with TRBD1 matching 11 bases. This CDR3 contains 17 residues. Germline loops: CDR1 SGHRS, CDR2 YFSETQ. V was pared by 0 bases and J by 2 bases, with 4 bases of the junction left unmatched. CDR3 bases: TGCGCCAGCAGCTTGGGGACAGGGGGCATGGGCAATCAGCCCCAGCATTTT. Protein: CASSLGTGGMGNQPQHF. Based on the CDR3 plus reference TRBV5-1 and TRBJ1-5, the full variable domain is KAGVTQTPRYLIKTRGQQVTLSCSPISGHRSVSWYQQTPGQGLQFLFEYFSETQRNKGNFPGRFSGRQFSNSRSEMNVSTLELGDSALYLCASSLGTGGMGNQPQHFGDGTRLSIL.